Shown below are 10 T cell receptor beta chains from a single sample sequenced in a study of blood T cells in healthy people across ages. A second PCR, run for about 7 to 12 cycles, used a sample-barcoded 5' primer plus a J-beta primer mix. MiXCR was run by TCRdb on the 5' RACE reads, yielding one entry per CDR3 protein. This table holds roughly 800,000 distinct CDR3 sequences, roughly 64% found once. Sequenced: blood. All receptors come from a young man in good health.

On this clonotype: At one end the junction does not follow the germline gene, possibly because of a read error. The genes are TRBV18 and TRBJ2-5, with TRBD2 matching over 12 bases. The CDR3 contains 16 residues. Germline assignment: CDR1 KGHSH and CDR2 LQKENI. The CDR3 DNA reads TGTGCCCGCTCACCCCCCCTAGCGGGGGGGCAAGGGAAGCAGTACTTC. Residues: CARSPPLAGGQGKQYF.

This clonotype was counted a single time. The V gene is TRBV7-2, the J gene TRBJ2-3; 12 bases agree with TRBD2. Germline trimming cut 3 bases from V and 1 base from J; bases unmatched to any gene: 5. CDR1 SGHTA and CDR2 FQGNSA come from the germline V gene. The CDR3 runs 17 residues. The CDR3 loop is CASSFPLAGGRTDTQYF. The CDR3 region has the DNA TGTGCCAGCAGCTTCCCCCTAGCGGGGGGGCGCACAGATACGCAGTATTTT. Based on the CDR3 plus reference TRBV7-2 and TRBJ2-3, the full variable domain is GAGVSQSPSNKVTEKGKDVELRCDPISGHTALYWYRQSLGQGLEFLIYFQGNSAPDKSGLPSDRFSAERTGGSVSTLTIQRTQQEDSAVYLCASSFPLAGGRTDTQYFGPGTRLTVL.

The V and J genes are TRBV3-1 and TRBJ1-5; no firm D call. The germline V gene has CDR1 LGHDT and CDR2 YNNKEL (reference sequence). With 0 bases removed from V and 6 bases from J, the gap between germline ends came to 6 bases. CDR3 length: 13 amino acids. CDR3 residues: CASSQDVGQPQHF. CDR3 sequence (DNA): TGTGCCAGCAGCCAAGATGTCGGTCAGCCCCAGCATTTT.

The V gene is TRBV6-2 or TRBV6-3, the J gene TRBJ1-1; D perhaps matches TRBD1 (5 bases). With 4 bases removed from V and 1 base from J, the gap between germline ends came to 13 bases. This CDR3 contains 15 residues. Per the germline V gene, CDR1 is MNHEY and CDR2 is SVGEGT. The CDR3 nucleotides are TGTGCCAGCAGTTCATTCCGGGACGGGAACACTGAAGCTTTCTTT. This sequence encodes CASSSFRDGNTEAFF.

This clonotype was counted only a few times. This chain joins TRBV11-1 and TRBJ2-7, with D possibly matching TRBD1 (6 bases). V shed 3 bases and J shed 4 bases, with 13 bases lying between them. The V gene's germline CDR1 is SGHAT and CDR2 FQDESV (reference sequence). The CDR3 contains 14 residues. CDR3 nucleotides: TGTGCCAGCAGCTTGGGGGCAGGGGATTACGAGCAGTACTTC. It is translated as CASSLGAGDYEQYF. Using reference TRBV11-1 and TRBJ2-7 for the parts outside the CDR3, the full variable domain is EAEVAQSPRYKITEKSQAVAFWCDPISGHATLYWYRQILGQGPELLVQFQDESVVDDSQLPKDRFSAERLKGVDSTLKIQPAELGDSAMYLCASSLGAGDYEQYFGPGTRLTVT.

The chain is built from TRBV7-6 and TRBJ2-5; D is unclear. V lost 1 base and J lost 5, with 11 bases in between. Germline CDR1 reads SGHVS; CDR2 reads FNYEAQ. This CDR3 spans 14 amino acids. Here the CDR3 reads CASSLGPVKETQYF. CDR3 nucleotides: TGTGCCAGCAGCTTAGGACCCGTAAAGGAGACCCAGTACTTC.

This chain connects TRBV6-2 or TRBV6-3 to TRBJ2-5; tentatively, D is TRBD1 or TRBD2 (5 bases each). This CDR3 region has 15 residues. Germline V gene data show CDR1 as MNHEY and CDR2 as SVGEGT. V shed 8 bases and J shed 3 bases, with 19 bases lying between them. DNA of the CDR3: TGTGCCAGCGCACCTTGGACACGGCGGGAAGAGACCCAGTACTTC. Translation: CASAPWTRREETQYF.

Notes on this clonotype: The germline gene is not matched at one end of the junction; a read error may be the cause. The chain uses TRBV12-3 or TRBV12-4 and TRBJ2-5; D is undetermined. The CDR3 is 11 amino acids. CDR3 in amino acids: CASGFQETQYF. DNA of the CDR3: TGTGCCAGCGGTTTCCAAGAGACCCAGTACTTC.

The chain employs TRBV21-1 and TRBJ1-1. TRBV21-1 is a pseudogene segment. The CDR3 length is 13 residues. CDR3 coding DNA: TGTGCCAGCAGCAAAGCCGGGAACACTGAAGCTTTCTTT. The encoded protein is CASSKAGNTEAFF.

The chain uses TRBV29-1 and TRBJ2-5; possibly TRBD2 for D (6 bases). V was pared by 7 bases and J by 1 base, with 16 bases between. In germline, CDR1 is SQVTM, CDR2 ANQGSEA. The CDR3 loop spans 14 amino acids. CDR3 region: CSAWGEFVQETQYF. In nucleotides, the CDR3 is TGCAGCGCCTGGGGGGAATTCGTCCAAGAGACCCAGTACTTC.